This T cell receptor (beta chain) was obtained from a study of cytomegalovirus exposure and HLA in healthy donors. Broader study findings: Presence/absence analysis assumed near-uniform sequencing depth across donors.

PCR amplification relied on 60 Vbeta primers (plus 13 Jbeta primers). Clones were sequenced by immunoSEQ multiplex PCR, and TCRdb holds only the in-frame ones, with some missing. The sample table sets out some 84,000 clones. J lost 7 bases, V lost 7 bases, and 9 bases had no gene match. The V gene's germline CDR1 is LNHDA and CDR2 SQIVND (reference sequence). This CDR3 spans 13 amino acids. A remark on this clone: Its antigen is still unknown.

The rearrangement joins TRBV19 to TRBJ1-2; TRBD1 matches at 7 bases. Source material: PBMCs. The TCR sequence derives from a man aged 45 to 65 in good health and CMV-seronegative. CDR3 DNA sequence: TGTGCCAGTATTGAAGGGGGCAAAGGTGGCTACACCTTC. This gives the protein CASIEGGKGGYTF.